The clone carrying this T cell receptor (beta chain) was recorded many times. The antigen is undetermined. The CDR3 covers 15 residues. The germline CDR1 and CDR2 sequences are LGHDT and YNNKEL (reference sequence). Trimming removed 4 bases from V and 0 bases from J, with 13 bases in between. This sample was taken from a study of T cells in Graves' hyperthyroidism and ophthalmopathy. Study findings and constraints: Stable hyperthyroidism was separated from ophthalmopathy by a model based on 13 V-J features.

Stable disease denoted Graves' hyperthyroidism without ophthalmopathy progression within 18 months. Exclusion criteria comprised uncontrolled infection, other autoimmune disease, pregnancy or lactation. Fresh peripheral blood, 8 to 10 ml, was the source of the PBMCs. Amplification of TCR beta CDR3 regions used RNA as the template. First-round RT-PCR of the TCR CDR3 relied on the HTBI primer set. From the multiplex PCR reads, TCRdb called clonotypes with MiXCR, one entry per CDR3 protein. The sample yields fewer than 600,000 distinct CDR3 sequences, around 15% seen once. The V and J genes are TRBV3-1 and TRBJ2-7; D remains unclear. This receptor was identified in a woman aged 35 to 49 with Graves' hyperthyroidism. The sample was blood. The CDR3 here is CASSPTGRISYEQYF. CDR3 coding DNA: TGTGCCAGCAGCCCGACCGGACGTATCTCCTACGAGCAGTACTTC.